The T cell receptor (beta chain) described here comes from a study of cytomegalovirus exposure and HLA in healthy donors. Study results and limitations: Among CMV-associated TCR beta chains, most appeared HLA-restricted in a later analysis. Diagnosis of cytomegalovirus status made by the classifier reportedly showed high specificity and sensitivity.

Both 60 Vbeta primers and 13 Jbeta primers went into the PCR. This table comes from immunoSEQ multiplex PCR, and its TCRdb copy is limited to in-frame clones, with some not included. The sample carries 55,000 to 65,000 clones, roughly 90% recorded once. A note on this clone: The target antigen is unknown.

Per germline, CDR1 SGHTS and CDR2 YDEGEE. V lost 1 base, J lost 2 bases, and 18 bases lay in between. There are 17 residues in the CDR3. The rearrangement joins TRBV5-8 to TRBJ1-2, with D possibly matching TRBD1 (5 bases). The TCR originated in a man aged 30-40 years in good health and CMV-seropositive. The specimen was PBMCs. CDR3 sequence: CASSLTPGRTGNYGYTF. The CDR3 DNA reads as TGTGCCAGCAGCTTGACACCTGGGCGAACAGGCAACTATGGCTACACCTTC. The variable domain in full, completed from reference TRBV5-8 and TRBJ1-2, reads EAGVTQSPTHLIKTRGQQATLRCSPISGHTSVYWYQQALGLGLQFLLWYDEGEERNRGNFPPRFSGRQFPNYSSELNVNALELEDSALYLCASSLTPGRTGNYGYTFGSGTRLTVV.